One sample yielded the 21 T cell receptor beta chains listed below, sequenced in a study of shared clonotypes between healthy human individuals. Measured with immunoSEQ multiplex PCR; TCRdb has only the in-frame clones, and not every one. The sample consists of around 600,000 clones, approximately 97% of them appearing once. The sample taken for sequencing was naive CD4+ T cells sorted from blood. The subset here: CD45RA+ positively selected. The source is a woman aged 25 to 45 in good health.

CDR3: CASKDVSTEVNQPQHF. The CDR3 DNA reads as TGTGCCAGTAAAGACGTCTCCACCGAGGTTAATCAGCCCCAGCATTTT. The gene calls are TRBV19 and TRBJ1-5; D gene ambiguous. The V gene lost 7 bases and the J gene lost 4 bases, with 20 bases spanning the gap. Germline assignment: CDR1 LNHDA and CDR2 SQIVND (reference sequence). The CDR3 totals 16 residues.

The CDR3 nucleotides read TGTGCCACCGGACAGGGGGGACAACTTGAAGCTTTCTTT. Encoded protein: CATGQGGQLEAFF. The chain carries TRBV6-6 and TRBJ1-1; 10 bases are a match to TRBD1. With 10 bases clipped from V and 7 bases from J, the junction kept 9 bases outside the gene matches. CDR1 and CDR2 (germline): MNHNY, SVGAGI (reference sequence). This CDR3 spans 13 amino acids.

The rearrangement uses TRBV11-2 and TRBJ1-1, with D possibly TRBD1 on 5 matching bases. CDR3 length: 15 amino acids. Looked up from germline, CDR1 is SGHAT and CDR2 is FQNNGV. V was clipped by 5 bases and J by 0 bases, with 13 bases between them. The CDR3 loop is CASSGQGRMNTEAFF. DNA for the CDR3: TGTGCCAGCAGCGGGCAGGGTAGGATGAACACTGAAGCTTTCTTT.

The rearrangement links TRBV5-1 to TRBJ2-6, with 8 bases aligning to TRBD1. The CDR3 has 18 amino acids. V gave up 0 bases and J gave up 1 base; unmatched junction bases: 6. Germline lookup yields CDR1 SGHRS and CDR2 YFSETQ. Here the CDR3 DNA reads TGCGCCAGCAGCTTGGGGGACAGGATGATATCTGGGGCCAACGTCCTGACTTTC. Translation: CASSLGDRMISGANVLTF.

J is TRBJ2-1 and V is TRBV7-6, with TRBD2 identical over 12 bases. V gave up 5 bases and J gave up 1 base; unmatched junction bases: 12. This CDR3 contains 19 residues. Germline CDR1 SGHVS, CDR2 FNYEAQ. CDR3 bases: TGTGCCAGCAGCCGCAGACTAGCGGGAGTAAGAGGGTCCTACAATGAGCAGTTCTTC. Translating gives CASSRRLAGVRGSYNEQFF.

The chain employs TRBV2 and TRBJ2-7, with D tentatively TRBD1 or TRBD2 (6 bases each). The length of the CDR3 is 16 residues. V was clipped by 6 bases and J by 2 bases, with 20 bases between them. CDR1 and CDR2 from the germline V gene are SNHLY and FYNNEI. The DNA of the CDR3 is TGTGCCAGCAGCGCACAGGGACTTCCTATAACCTACGAGCAGTACTTC. It encodes CASSAQGLPITYEQYF. The variable domain in full, with the rest retrieved from reference TRBV2 and TRBJ2-7, is EPEVTQTPSHQVTQMGQEVILRCVPISNHLYFYWYRQILGQKVEFLVSFYNNEISEKSEIFDDQFSVERPDGSNFTLKIRSTKLEDSAMYFCASSAQGLPITYEQYFGPGTRLTVT.

DNA for the CDR3: TGTGCCAGCAGACTTTCGGGGGGGAACACTGAAGCTTTCTTT. As protein: CASRLSGGNTEAFF. The rearrangement uses TRBV6-5 and TRBJ1-1, with D possibly being TRBD1 (5 bases). From germline, CDR1 is MNHEY and CDR2 SVGAGI. This CDR3 has 14 residues. V lost 6 bases and J 1 base, leaving 12 bases between the germline ends.

This chain uses TRBV10-3 with TRBJ1-5; no definite D call. CDR3 size: 16 residues. Trimming took off 2 bases at V and 3 bases at J, with 14 bases between the two ends. Looked up from germline, CDR1 is ENHRY and CDR2 is SYGVKD. The CDR3 here is CAISEGLGLFNQPQHF. DNA of the CDR3: TGTGCCATCAGTGAGGGGTTGGGGTTGTTCAATCAGCCCCAGCATTTT.

This chain uses TRBV19 with TRBJ1-2, with TRBD1 matching over 9 bases. The germline V gene has CDR1 LNHDA and CDR2 SQIVND (reference sequence). The ends lost 3 bases at V and 6 bases at J; junction bases unmatched: 8. This CDR3 contains 15 residues. CDR3 in amino acids: CASSMGGQGNDGYTF. The CDR3 nucleotides are TGTGCCAGTAGTATGGGGGGACAGGGTAATGATGGCTACACCTTC.

The chain links TRBV23-1 to TRBJ2-2, with 9 bases fitting TRBD2. TRBV23-1 is sorted into the ORF group, with uncertain function. V was clipped by 3 bases and J by 5 bases; unmatched bases: 7. The CDR3 is 16 amino acids. This chain's CDR3 is CASSHPAGGITGELFF. The DNA for the CDR3 is TGCGCCAGCAGTCACCCGGCGGGAGGGATTACCGGGGAGCTGTTTTTT.

The chain links TRBV6-1 to TRBJ2-1, with TRBD2 identical over 8 bases. Germline V gene lookup returns CDR1 MNHNS and CDR2 SASEGT. The CDR3 sequence is 15 residues long. V dropped 5 bases and J dropped 8; count of bases not matched to a gene: 11. CDR3 DNA: TGTGCCAGCAGTTTATTGACTAGCGCGGCCGATGAGCAGTTCTTC. Its translation is CASSLLTSAADEQFF.

This clone has a single count. V is TRBV5-6 and J is TRBJ2-4; the D gene is possibly TRBD1 (6 bases). Germline V gives CDR1 SGHDT, CDR2 YYEEEE. CDR3 length: 13 amino acids. V lost 7 bases and J lost 0, with 8 bases in between. The CDR3 DNA follows: TGTGCCAGCGCAGGGGTAGCCAAAAACATTCAGTACTTC. It is translated as CASAGVAKNIQYF.

This clone was detected once. The chain carries TRBV28 and TRBJ1-6; tentatively, D is TRBD1 (6 bases). The V end lost 6 bases, the J end lost 12 bases, and 18 bases lay between the germline ends. Germline assignment: CDR1 MDHEN and CDR2 SYDVKM. The CDR3 runs to 14 residues. CDR3 sequence (DNA): TGTGCCAGCAGACTAGGACAGCCTAGCGTACCCCTCCACTTT. As protein: CASRLGQPSVPLHF.

This sequence joins TRBV5-8 and TRBJ2-5; D gene unclear. The J call could be wrong; TRBJ2-7 is a better fit for the DNA end. The CDR3 runs to 15 residues. Germline CDR1 SGHTS, CDR2 YDEGEE. CDR3 DNA: TGTGCCAGCAGCTTGTCCGAGACACCCACCTACGAGCAGTACTTC. It yields the protein CASSLSETPTYEQYF.

The chain joins TRBV10-1 to TRBJ1-5, with a possible D match to TRBD1 (5 bases). V lost 8 bases and J lost 6, with 14 bases in between. The CDR3 runs to 13 residues. Germline V gene lookup returns CDR1 WNHNN and CDR2 SYGVQD (reference sequence). CDR3 protein: CASHRQGGQPQHF. The DNA for the CDR3 is TGCGCCAGCCACCGGCAGGGTGGTCAGCCCCAGCATTTT.

The chain carries TRBV2 and TRBJ1-4; a weak D match, TRBD1 (5 bases). Per the germline V gene, CDR1 is SNHLY and CDR2 is FYNNEI. The CDR3 covers 15 residues. V lost 6 bases and J 8 bases, leaving 19 bases between the germline ends. The CDR3 DNA reads TGTGCCAGCAGGGGGACCGGGACCTTGGTGGAAAAACTGTTTTTT. Its translation: CASRGTGTLVEKLFF.

The gene calls are TRBV7-9 and TRBJ1-1; possibly TRBD1 for D (5 bases). Trimming left V 3 bases short and J 1 base short, with 12 bases between. Germline loops: CDR1 SEHNR, CDR2 FQNEAQ (reference sequence). The CDR3 runs 15 residues. The CDR3 here is CASSFDRRENTEAFF. CDR3 nucleotides: TGTGCCAGCAGCTTCGACCGCAGGGAGAACACTGAAGCTTTCTTT.

The sample holds one count of this clone. The genes are TRBV2 and TRBJ2-2; the D gene is possibly TRBD2 (6 bases). V was trimmed by 4 bases and J by 1 base, leaving 10 bases between them. The V gene's germline CDR1 is SNHLY and CDR2 FYNNEI. The CDR3 covers 15 residues. CDR3 sequence: CASSVNGGNTGELFF. The DNA for the CDR3 is TGTGCCAGCAGTGTGAACGGGGGGAACACCGGGGAGCTGTTTTTT. Drawing the rest from reference TRBV2 and TRBJ2-2, the complete variable domain is EPEVTQTPSHQVTQMGQEVILRCVPISNHLYFYWYRQILGQKVEFLVSFYNNEISEKSEIFDDQFSVERPDGSNFTLKIRSTKLEDSAMYFCASSVNGGNTGELFFGEGSRLTVL.

The J gene is TRBJ2-5, the V gene TRBV11-3; D possibly uses TRBD1 or TRBD2 (6 bases each). V was cut by 5 bases and J by 5 bases, with 24 bases left in between. The CDR3 runs 17 residues. Germline CDR1 and CDR2: SGHNT and YENEEA. CDR3 loop: CASSMGNTRGDVETQYF. For the CDR3, the DNA is TGTGCCAGCAGCATGGGAAATACTAGGGGGGACGTGGAGACCCAGTACTTC.

J is TRBJ2-3 and V is TRBV11-2; D unresolved. The germline V and J ends were trimmed by 1 base and 4 bases, with 12 bases remaining between them. Per the germline V gene, CDR1 is SGHAT and CDR2 is FQNNGV. The CDR3 contains 15 residues. The CDR3 is CASSLAWGQADTQYF. The CDR3, as DNA: TGTGCCAGCAGCTTAGCGTGGGGTCAGGCAGATACGCAGTATTTT.

V usage is TRBV6-1 and J usage is TRBJ2-7, with D perhaps matching TRBD2 (6 bases). Germline CDR1 and CDR2: MNHNS and SASEGT. V lost 6 bases and J 7 bases, leaving 22 bases between the germline ends. This CDR3 comprises 15 residues. CDR3 loop: CASRSAGRAVWEQYF. In nucleotides, the CDR3 is TGTGCCAGCAGGTCGGCGGGACGGGCTGTGTGGGAGCAGTACTTC.